This record looks at one T cell receptor beta chain sequence and its context. CDR1 is SGHAT and CDR2 is FQNNGV in the germline V gene. The CDR3 contains 15 residues. V lost 1 base and J 7 bases, leaving 11 bases between the germline ends. This entry is derived from a study of blood T cell repertoires in COVID-19. Assay: immunoSEQ multiplex PCR; the TCRdb copy retains only in-frame clones and omits some. This sample has 140,000 to 150,000 clones; 70% to 90% occur once, and the top ten carry 6.2%. Adults between roughly 18 and 100 years of age took part from more than 20 US areas. Two negative PCRs, clearance, or symptom resolution were required of recovered Cohort 3 donors.

Sequencing was done on a sample of PBMCs or T cells enriched from blood (not recorded which). This rearrangement joins TRBV11-2 to TRBJ1-6; D unclear. This TCR came from a woman aged 40 to 50 who had recovered from COVID-19. The CDR3 sequence: CASSLAPGSNSPLHF. The CDR3 DNA is TGTGCCAGCAGCTTAGCCCCGGGTTCGAATTCACCCCTCCACTTT. Drawing the rest from reference TRBV11-2 and TRBJ1-6, the complete variable domain is EAGVAQSPRYKIIEKRQSVAFWCNPISGHATLYWYQQILGQGPKLLIQFQNNGVVDDSQLPKDRFSAERLKGVDSTLKIQPAKLEDSAVYLCASSLAPGSNSPLHFGNGTRLTVT.